This T cell receptor (beta chain) was obtained from a study of blood T cell repertoires in COVID-19. About the study: Sample material is recorded as cDNA or gDNA derived from T cells, B-cell-depleted T cells, or PBMCs.

TCRdb's table, derived via immunoSEQ multiplex PCR, lists solely in-frame clones and lacks some. The data hold some 30,000 clones, with 70% to 90% observed a single time. Germline V gene sequence: CDR1 SEHNR, CDR2 FQNEAQ (reference sequence). The CDR3 is 14 residues long. V lost 5 bases, J lost 3 bases, and 11 bases lay in between. The table lists this clone with a few counts. Material for sequencing was peripheral blood. The receptor was isolated from a man in his sixties with active COVID-19. This sequence joins TRBV7-9 and TRBJ1-5; the D gene is possibly TRBD1 (5 bases). CDR3 nucleotides: TGTGCCAGCAGCCGCCCGGGGGACAATCAGCCCCAGCATTTT. This translates into CASSRPGDNQPQHF.